The 18 T cell receptor beta chains given below trace back to one sample, sequenced in a study of cytomegalovirus exposure and HLA in healthy donors. Primers: 60 Vbeta forward and 13 Jbeta reverse. Here immunoSEQ multiplex PCR was the method, and the copy in TCRdb shows in-frame clones only, minus some. The sample carries about 140,000 clones, roughly four fifths recorded once. Sequenced sample: PBMCs. The source of these receptors is a male donor in good health and CMV-seronegative.

The chain couples TRBV5-1 to TRBJ2-3, with TRBD2 identical over 9 bases. The CDR3 has 16 amino acids. Germline CDR1 reads SGHRS; CDR2 reads YFSETQ. V lost 3 bases and J lost 5; bases outside the gene matches: 10. The CDR3 here is CASSSFAGGPEDTQYF. The DNA for the CDR3 is TGCGCCAGCAGCTCCTTTGCGGGGGGGCCGGAAGATACGCAGTATTTT.

This clone has just one count. The chain combines TRBV19 with TRBJ2-7; a weak D match, TRBD1 (6 bases). There are 16 residues in the CDR3. Trimming left V 4 bases short and J 2 bases short, with 18 bases between. The germline CDR1 and CDR2 sequences are LNHDA and SQIVND (reference sequence). This chain's CDR3 is CASSTSGVPGPYEQYF. Here the CDR3 DNA reads TGTGCCAGTAGTACCTCAGGGGTCCCCGGCCCCTACGAGCAGTACTTC.

This rearrangement joins TRBV7-9 to TRBJ2-5, with D possibly matching TRBD2 (5 bases). The last part of the DNA fits TRBJ2-7 better; the J call may be wrong. This CDR3 has 14 residues. Per germline, CDR1 SEHNR and CDR2 FQNEAQ (reference sequence). The DNA of the CDR3 is TGTGCCAGCAGCCCCGAACTAGTGTTGGACGAGCAGTACTTC. Amino acids: CASSPELVLDEQYF.

This clone was observed a few times. This chain joins TRBV7-2 and TRBJ1-3, with TRBD1 identical over 10 bases. This CDR3 has 17 amino acids. Germline V CDR1 and CDR2: SGHTA, FQGNSA. Losses at the gene ends were 1 base for V and 0 bases for J; bases not matched to a gene: 3. The CDR3 bases are TGTGCCAGCAGCTTAGTCGGGACAGGGGTCTCTGGAAACACCATATATTTT. This translates into CASSLVGTGVSGNTIYF. Supplemented by reference TRBV7-2 and TRBJ1-3, the full variable domain reads GAGVSQSPSNKVTEKGKDVELRCDPISGHTALYWYRQSLGQGLEFLIYFQGNSAPDKSGLPSDRFSAERTGGSVSTLTIQRTQQEDSAVYLCASSLVGTGVSGNTIYFGEGSWLTVV.

Only one count was recorded for this clone. This chain uses TRBV5-1 with TRBJ2-5, with TRBD2 matching 10 bases. Germline lookup yields CDR1 SGHRS and CDR2 YFSETQ. CDR3 length: 18 residues. V was clipped by 0 bases and J by 5 bases; unmatched bases: 13. The CDR3 DNA is TGCGCCAGCAGCTTGGGGAAGGTAGCGGGAGGTATTCTGGAGACCCAGTACTTC. Encoded protein: CASSLGKVAGGILETQYF.

V usage is TRBV9 and J usage is TRBJ2-1; TRBD2 is a possible D gene (7 bases). Per germline, CDR1 SGDLS and CDR2 YYNGEE. This CDR3 contains 16 residues. V lost 3 bases to trimming and J lost 5 bases, with 18 bases between them. Here the CDR3 reads CASSGLQRDINNEQFF. In nucleotides, the CDR3 is TGTGCCAGCAGCGGCCTTCAGCGGGACATCAACAATGAGCAGTTCTTC.

The rearrangement links TRBV11-2 to TRBJ2-1; 14 bases fit TRBD2. The CDR3 covers 15 residues. V shed 5 bases and J 10 bases; nucleotides not matched to a gene: 7. Germline CDR1 is SGHAT and CDR2 is FQNNGV. The CDR3 spells CASSLTSGGAGEQFF. DNA of the CDR3: TGTGCCAGCAGCCTGACTAGCGGGGGGGCAGGGGAGCAGTTCTTC. Full variable domain (rest looked up from reference TRBV11-2 and TRBJ2-1): EAGVAQSPRYKIIEKRQSVAFWCNPISGHATLYWYQQILGQGPKLLIQFQNNGVVDDSQLPKDRFSAERLKGVDSTLKIQPAKLEDSAVYLCASSLTSGGAGEQFFGPGTRLTVL.

V is TRBV7-2 and J is TRBJ2-2; no firm D call. From germline, CDR1 is SGHTA and CDR2 FQGNSA. V lost 6 bases, J lost 0 bases, and 8 bases lay in between. This CDR3 is 14 amino acids long. For the CDR3, the DNA is TGTGCCAGCAGGAGCCCCGCGAACACCGGGGAGCTGTTTTTT. It translates to CASRSPANTGELFF.

This sequence joins TRBV4-1 and TRBJ2-7; TRBD1 agrees at 8 bases. Per germline, CDR1 MGHRA and CDR2 YSYEKL. Trimming cost V 1 base and J 5 bases; bases outside gene matches: 4. The length of the CDR3 is 14 residues. In nucleotides, the CDR3 is TGCGCCAGCAGCCAAGTGACAGGGGCGGACGAGCAGTACTTC. Encoded protein: CASSQVTGADEQYF.

This clone was detected once. The chain combines TRBV9 with TRBJ2-3; possibly TRBD2 for D (5 bases). Germline lookup yields CDR1 SGDLS and CDR2 YYNGEE. The CDR3 is made up of 15 amino acids. Trimming took off 3 bases at V and 1 base at J, with 12 bases between the two ends. The CDR3 spells CASSAGGLGTDTQYF. Written as DNA, the CDR3 is TGTGCCAGCAGCGCCGGAGGACTTGGCACAGATACGCAGTATTTT.

This clone was observed a single time. This sequence joins TRBV5-4 and TRBJ2-6; D ambiguous. CDR1 is SGHNT and CDR2 is YYREEE in the germline V gene (reference sequence). The CDR3 has 16 residues. Trimming cost V 0 bases and J 0 bases, with 7 bases left between them. This CDR3 reads CASSLGLLSGANVLTF. As DNA, the CDR3 is TGTGCCAGCAGCTTGGGATTACTCTCTGGGGCCAACGTCCTGACTTTC.

The rearrangement joins TRBV6-4 to TRBJ1-1; D possibly corresponds to TRBD1 (6 bases). The CDR3 contains 18 residues. V dropped 6 bases and J dropped 0 bases, with 23 bases sitting between them. Germline assignment: CDR1 MRHNA and CDR2 SNTAGT. CDR3 nucleotides: TGTGCCAGCAGCAACGATACCGGGACACTTCAACTGAACACTGAAGCTTTCTTT. Its protein is CASSNDTGTLQLNTEAFF.

The CDR3 region is CASSQVRNTEAFF. The CDR3 DNA is TGTGCCAGCAGCCAGGTCCGGAACACTGAAGCTTTCTTT. The rearrangement links TRBV5-4 to TRBJ1-1; D remains unclear. The CDR3 consists of 13 residues. V lost 4 bases, J lost 1 base, and 8 bases lay in between. Germline CDR1 and CDR2: SGHNT and YYREEE (reference sequence). The full variable domain, with the rest looked up from reference TRBV5-4 and TRBJ1-1, is ETGVTQSPTHLIKTRGQQVTLRCSSQSGHNTVSWYQQALGQGPQFIFQYYREEENGRGNFPPRFSGLQFPNYSSELNVNALELDDSALYLCASSQVRNTEAFFGQGTRLTVV.

The chain couples TRBV6-5 to TRBJ2-5, with TRBD1 identical over 7 bases. V lost 4 bases and J lost 2; bases outside the gene matches: 4. Germline loops: CDR1 MNHEY, CDR2 SVGAGI. The CDR3 runs 14 residues. The CDR3 here is CASSSPGQQETQYF. CDR3 DNA: TGTGCCAGCAGTTCCCCGGGACAGCAAGAGACCCAGTACTTC.

The chain carries TRBV7-8 and TRBJ2-7; TRBD2 aligns across 10 bases. J gave up 7 bases and V 2 bases, and 8 bases lay outside the gene matches. The CDR3 is made up of 15 amino acids. Germline loops: CDR1 SGHVS, CDR2 FQNEAQ. CDR3 sequence reads: CASSLLSLAGVEQYF. DNA for the CDR3: TGTGCCAGCAGCTTATTGAGTCTAGCGGGGGTTGAGCAGTACTTC.

This rearrangement joins TRBV5-6 to TRBJ1-5; D is ambiguous. The CDR3 sequence is 14 residues long. Trimming left V 1 base short and J 4 bases short, with 9 bases between. Per the germline V gene, CDR1 is SGHDT and CDR2 is YYEEEE. CDR3 in amino acids: CASSLSGKNQPQHF. The CDR3 DNA reads TGTGCCAGCAGCTTGTCGGGGAAAAATCAGCCCCAGCATTTT. Full variable domain (outside the CDR3, taken from reference TRBV5-6 and TRBJ1-5): DAGVTQSPTHLIKTRGQQVTLRCSPKSGHDTVSWYQQALGQGPQFIFQYYEEEERQRGNFPDRFSGHQFPNYSSELNVNALLLGDSALYLCASSLSGKNQPQHFGDGTRLSIL.

The V gene is TRBV27, the J gene TRBJ2-5, with D possibly being TRBD1 (6 bases). Germline CDR1 and CDR2: MNHEY and SMNVEV (reference sequence). The CDR3 extends over 15 amino acids. Trimming removed 5 bases at V and 6 bases at J, with 19 bases between. CDR3 residues: CASSPNTGTRQTQYF. The DNA for the CDR3 is TGTGCCAGCAGTCCTAACACAGGGACCCGACAGACCCAGTACTTC.

The rearrangement uses TRBV5-4 and TRBJ2-5; the D gene is possibly TRBD2 (6 bases). CDR3 size: 14 residues. Germline CDR1 is SGHNT and CDR2 is YYREEE (reference sequence). Trimming stripped 2 bases from V and 2 bases from J, with 10 bases between. The CDR3 protein is CASSLSGVQETQYF. CDR3 nucleotides: TGTGCCAGCAGCTTATCGGGGGTTCAAGAGACCCAGTACTTC.